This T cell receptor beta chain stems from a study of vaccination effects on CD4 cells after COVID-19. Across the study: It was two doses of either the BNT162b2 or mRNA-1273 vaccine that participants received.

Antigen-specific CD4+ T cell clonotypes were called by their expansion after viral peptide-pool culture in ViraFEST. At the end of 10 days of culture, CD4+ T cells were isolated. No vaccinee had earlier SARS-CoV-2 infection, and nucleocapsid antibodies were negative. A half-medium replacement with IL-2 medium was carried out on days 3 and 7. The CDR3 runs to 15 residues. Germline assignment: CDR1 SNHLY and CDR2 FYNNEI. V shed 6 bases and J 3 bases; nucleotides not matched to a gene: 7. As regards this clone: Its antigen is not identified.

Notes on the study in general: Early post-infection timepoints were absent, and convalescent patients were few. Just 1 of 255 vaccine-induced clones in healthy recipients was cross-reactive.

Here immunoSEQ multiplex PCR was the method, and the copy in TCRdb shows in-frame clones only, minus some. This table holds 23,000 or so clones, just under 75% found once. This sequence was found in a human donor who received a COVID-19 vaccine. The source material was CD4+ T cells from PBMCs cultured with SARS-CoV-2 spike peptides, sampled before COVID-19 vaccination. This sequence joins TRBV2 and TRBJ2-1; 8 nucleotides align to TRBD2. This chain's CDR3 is CASRVGGDNYNEQFF. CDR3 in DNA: TGTGCCAGCAGGGTCGGGGGGGACAACTACAATGAGCAGTTCTTC.